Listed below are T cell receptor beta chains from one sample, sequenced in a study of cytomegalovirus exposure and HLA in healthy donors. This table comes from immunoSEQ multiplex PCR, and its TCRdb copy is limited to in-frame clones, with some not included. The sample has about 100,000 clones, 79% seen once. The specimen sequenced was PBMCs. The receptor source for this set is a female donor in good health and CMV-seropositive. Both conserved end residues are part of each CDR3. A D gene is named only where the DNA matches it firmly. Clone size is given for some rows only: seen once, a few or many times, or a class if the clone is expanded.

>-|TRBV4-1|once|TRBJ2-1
TGCGCCAGCAGCCTGCTCCGAGAGAATGAGCAGTTCTTC
CASSLLRENEQFF
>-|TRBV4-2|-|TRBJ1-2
TGTGCCAGCAGCCAAGTCGGGTCGGGGGGGCAAGGCTACACCTTC
CASSQVGSGGQGYTF
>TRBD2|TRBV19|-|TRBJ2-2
TGTGCCAGTAGTATAGACCGGGAGGGAACCGGGGAGCTGTTTTTT
CASSIDREGTGELFF
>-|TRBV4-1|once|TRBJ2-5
TGCGCCAGCAGCCAAGATCCGAACTACCGCCAAGAGACCCAGTACTTC
CASSQDPNYRQETQYF
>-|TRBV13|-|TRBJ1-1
TGTGCCAGCAGCTTAGGGGGAGGCAGGCCGAACACTGAAGCTTTCTTT
CASSLGGGRPNTEAFF
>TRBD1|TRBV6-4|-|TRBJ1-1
TGTGCCAGCAGACTCAGGACAGGGGGGACTGAAGCTTTCTTT
CASRLRTGGTEAFF
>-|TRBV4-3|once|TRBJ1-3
TGCGCCAGCAGCCAAGATCGGTGGACAACCACTGGAAACACCATATATTTT
CASSQDRWTTTGNTIYF
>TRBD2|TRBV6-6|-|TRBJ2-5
TGTGCCAGCAGTTACCGGGTAGCGGGGGCCCAAGAGACCCAGTACTTC
CASSYRVAGAQETQYF
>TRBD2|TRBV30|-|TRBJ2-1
TGTGCCTGGAGTGGACTAGCGGGGCGGGGGATATACAATGAGCAGTTCTTC
CAWSGLAGRGIYNEQFF
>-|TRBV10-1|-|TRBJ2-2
TGCGCCAGCAGTGAGTCGAGGTGGACCGGGGAGCTGTTTTTT
CASSESRWTGELFF
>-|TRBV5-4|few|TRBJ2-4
TGTGCCAGCAGCTTGAATTCTCCCCCGGGGGACAGTCAGTACTTC
CASSLNSPPGDSQYF
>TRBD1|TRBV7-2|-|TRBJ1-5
TGCGCCAGCAGCTTAGGAGGGACAGTTTTTAATCAGCCCCAGCATTTT
CASSLGGTVFNQPQHF
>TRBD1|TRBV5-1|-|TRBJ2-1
TGCGCCAGCAGCTTCCCGGGACAGGGGAATGAGCAGTTCTTC
CASSFPGQGNEQFF
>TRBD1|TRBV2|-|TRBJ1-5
TGTGCCAGCAGTGAGGGGACAGGAGACAATCAGCCCCAGCATTTT
CASSEGTGDNQPQHF
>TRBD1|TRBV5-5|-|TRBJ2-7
TGTGCCAGCAGCCCGTGGACAGGGGACTACGAGCAGTACTTC
CASSPWTGDYEQYF
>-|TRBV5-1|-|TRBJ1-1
TGCGCCAGCAGCTTGGGGCCGGGGACTGAAGCTTTCTTT
CASSLGPGTEAFF
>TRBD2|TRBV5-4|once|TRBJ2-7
TGTGCCAGCAGCTTGGTTAGCGGGGGGACCTACGAGCAGTACTTC
CASSLVSGGTYEQYF
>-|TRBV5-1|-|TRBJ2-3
TGCGCCAGCAGCTTGGAGGCCCTACACTACACAGATACGCAGTATTTT
CASSLEALHYTDTQYF
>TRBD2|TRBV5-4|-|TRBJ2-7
TGTGCCAGCACCGCCGGGACTAGAGTCGACTACGAGCAGTACTTC
CASTAGTRVDYEQYF
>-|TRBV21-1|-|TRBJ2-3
TGTGCCAGCAGCAAGCTCGGGACTCCACAGTCGCAGTATTTT
CASSKLGTPQSQYF
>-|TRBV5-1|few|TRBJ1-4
TGCGCCAGCAGGCAAACCGGGAGCTCGGCTAATGAAAAACTGTTTTTT
CASRQTGSSANEKLFF
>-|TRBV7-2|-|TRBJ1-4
TGTGCCAGCAGCTTATCCCCAGGGCCAAATGAAAAACTGTTTTTT
CASSLSPGPNEKLFF
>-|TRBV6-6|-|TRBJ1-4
TGTGCCGGATCCGACACGACTAATGAAAAACTGTTTTTT
CAGSDTTNEKLFF
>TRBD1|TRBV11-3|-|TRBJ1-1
TGTGCCAGCAGCCCCGGGACAGGGACGGGTAGCACTGAAGCTTTCTTT
CASSPGTGTGSTEAFF
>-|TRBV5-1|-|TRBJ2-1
TGCGCCAGCAGCTTGGCGGGCCAGGCATTAGGGAGCTCCTACAATGAGCAGTTCTTC
CASSLAGQALGSSYNEQFF
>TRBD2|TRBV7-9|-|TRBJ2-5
TGTGCCAGCAGCGCCCGGGGGGACCAAGAGACCCAGTACTTC
CASSARGDQETQYF
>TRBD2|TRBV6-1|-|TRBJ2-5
TGTGCCAGCAGTGAAATTTTCGCTAGCGGGAGCGTGAGGGAGACCCAGTACTTC
CASSEIFASGSVRETQYF
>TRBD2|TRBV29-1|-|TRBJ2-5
TGCAGCGCCAGACTAGCGGGAGAAGAGACCCAGTACTTC
CSARLAGEETQYF
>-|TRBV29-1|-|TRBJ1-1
TGCAGCGTTGTGCAGGGGACGGTTGCCAGCGAAGCTTTCTTT
CSVVQGTVASEAFF
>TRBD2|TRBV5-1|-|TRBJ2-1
TGCGCCAGCAGCCCCATAGCGGGAGGTAGGAATGAGCAGTTCTTC
CASSPIAGGRNEQFF
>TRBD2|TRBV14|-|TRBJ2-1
TGTGCCAGTGGGACTAGCACCTACAATGAGCAGTTCTTC
CASGTSTYNEQFF
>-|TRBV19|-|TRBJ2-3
TGTGCCAGTAGTATTCCTTCCAGGACGCAGTATTTT
CASSIPSRTQYF
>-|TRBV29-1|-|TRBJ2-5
TGCAGCGTTGCTTCGGGGAAGACACAAGAGACCCAGTACTTC
CSVASGKTQETQYF
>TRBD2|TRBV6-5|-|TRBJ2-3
TGTGCCAGCAGTTACTCGGGCGGGAGGGCTGAAGATACGCAGTATTTT
CASSYSGGRAEDTQYF
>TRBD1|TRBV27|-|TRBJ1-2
TGTGCCAGCAGGGGACAGGGACGCACCTATGGCTACACCTTC
CASRGQGRTYGYTF
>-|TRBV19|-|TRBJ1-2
TGTGCCAGTAGTAGGGAACAGGGTGGCTATGGCTACACCTTC
CASSREQGGYGYTF
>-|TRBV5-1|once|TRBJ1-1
TGCGCCAGCAGCTTGGAGCGGTCAAACACTGAAGCTTTCTTT
CASSLERSNTEAFF
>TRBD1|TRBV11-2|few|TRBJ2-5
TGTGCCAGCAGCGACTATCCGACAGGGCTGGGGGAGACCCAGTACTTC
CASSDYPTGLGETQYF
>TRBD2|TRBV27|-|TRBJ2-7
TGTGCCAGCAGTTTATCGGTCCCGGGACTAGCGGGTACCTACGAGCAGTACTTC
CASSLSVPGLAGTYEQYF
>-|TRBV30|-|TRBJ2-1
TGTGCCTGGAGTGTACTAGCTTTTGGGAATGAGCAGTTCTTC
CAWSVLAFGNEQFF
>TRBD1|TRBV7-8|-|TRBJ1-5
TGTGCCAGCAGCTTATTACCTGGACAGGGGGGCAATCAGCCCCAGCATTTT
CASSLLPGQGGNQPQHF
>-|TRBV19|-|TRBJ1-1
TGTGCCACCAGGTCCCCCACTGAAGCTTTCTTT
CATRSPTEAFF
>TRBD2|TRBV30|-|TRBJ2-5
TGTGCCTGGGGGGGGAGACTAGCGGGAGGGCCGGGGACCCAGTACTTC
CAWGGRLAGGPGTQYF
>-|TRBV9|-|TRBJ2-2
TGTGCCAGCAGCGTAGTCGGGGACGGGGAGCTGTTTTTT
CASSVVGDGELFF
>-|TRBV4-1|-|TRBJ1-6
TGCGCCAGCAGCCAAGGGGGAGATTCACCCCTCCACTTT
CASSQGGDSPLHF
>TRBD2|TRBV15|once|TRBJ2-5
TGTGCCACCAGCAGACCCGGGGGGGGAATCTACCAAGAGACCCAGTACTTC
CATSRPGGGIYQETQYF
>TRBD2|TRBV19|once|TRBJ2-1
TGTGCCAGTAGTATCACCGGACTAGCGGGGACGAGCTCCTACAATGAGCAGTTCTTC
CASSITGLAGTSSYNEQFF
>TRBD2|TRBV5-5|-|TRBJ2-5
TGTGCCAGCAGCTCGGGGGGACTAGCGGGGAGCCAAGAGACCCAGTACTTC
CASSSGGLAGSQETQYF
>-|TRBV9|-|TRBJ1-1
TGTGCCAGCAGCCTCACAGGGTCCAACACTGAAGCTTTCTTT
CASSLTGSNTEAFF
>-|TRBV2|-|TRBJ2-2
TGTGCCAGTCGTTACGGGACGAACACCGGGGAGCTGTTTTTT
CASRYGTNTGELFF
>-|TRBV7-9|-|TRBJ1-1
TGTTCCATCGGCGACAGGCCTAGGAAAGCTTTCTTT
CSIGDRPRKAFF
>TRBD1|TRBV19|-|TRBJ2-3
TGTGCCAGTAGTCCCGGGACAGGGGGCGGCCCAGATACGCAGTATTTT
CASSPGTGGGPDTQYF
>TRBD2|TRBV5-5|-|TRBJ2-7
TGTGCCAGCAGCCCTGGACTAGAGACCTACGAGCAGTACTTC
CASSPGLETYEQYF
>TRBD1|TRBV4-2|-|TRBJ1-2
TGTGCCAGCAGCCAAGAAGAGAACAGGGGGCTCTATGGCTACACCTTC
CASSQEENRGLYGYTF